This TCR beta chain derives from a study of blood T cell repertoires in COVID-19. Produced via immunoSEQ multiplex PCR; TCRdb's table is partial and in-frame only. This sample has 150,000 to 200,000 clones, with 65% to 85% found just once. V lost 7 bases to trimming and J lost 0 bases, with 6 bases between them. The length of the CDR3 is 13 residues. Germline assignment: CDR1 MNHEY and CDR2 SVGAGI. Specimen: peripheral blood. The rearrangement joins TRBV6-5 to TRBJ2-2; no reliable D call. The receptor was derived from a human donor with acute or convalescent COVID-19. The donor label of this sample is uncertain. CDR3 coding DNA: TGTGCCAGCATATCAGCGAACACCGGGGAGCTGTTTTTT. The encoded protein is CASISANTGELFF.